These 29 T cell receptor beta chains came from one sample sequenced in a study of blood T cell repertoires in COVID-19. The assay was immunoSEQ multiplex PCR, and TCRdb's table has in-frame clones only and misses some. This table has about 38,000 clones, more than 70% appearing once. Material for sequencing was peripheral blood. The receptors here all came from a man between 65 and 85 years old with active COVID-19.

The gene calls are TRBV18 and TRBJ2-7; 7 bases line up with TRBD1. The V and J ends lost 3 bases and 6 bases, in that order; junction bases with no gene match: 5. CDR1 is KGHSH and CDR2 is LQKENI in the germline V gene. This CDR3 comprises 13 residues. CDR3 in DNA: TGTGCCAGCTCACCGGACAGGCCTGGCGAGCAGTACTTC. It codes for CASSPDRPGEQYF.

The genes are TRBV4-2 and TRBJ2-5, with a weak D call TRBD2 (5 bases). The CDR3 length is 15 residues. V lost 1 base and J 2 bases, leaving 11 bases between the germline ends. In germline, CDR1 is LGHNA, CDR2 YNFKEQ. The CDR3 loop is CASSQGGLGQETQYF. The CDR3 bases are TGTGCCAGCAGCCAAGGAGGGTTGGGGCAAGAGACCCAGTACTTC.

V is TRBV5-1 and J is TRBJ2-5, with TRBD2 matching 12 bases. Germline lookup yields CDR1 SGHRS and CDR2 YFSETQ. The CDR3 is made up of 15 amino acids. Trimming removed 4 bases from V and 4 bases from J; junction bases left unmatched: 5. Written as DNA, the CDR3 is TGCGCCAGCAGCCCCGGGACTAGCGGGTTAGAGACCCAGTACTTC. Its translation: CASSPGTSGLETQYF.

The V call is TRBV7-9, the J call TRBJ2-1; D unclear. Germline CDR1 is SEHNR and CDR2 is FQNEAQ (reference sequence). The ends were cut back, 7 bases at V and 3 bases at J, with 16 bases in the middle. There are 15 residues in the CDR3. The CDR3: CASTGFGRFYNEQFF. Here the CDR3 DNA reads TGTGCCAGCACCGGTTTTGGGCGATTCTACAATGAGCAGTTCTTC.

The table lists this clone with a count of one. The J gene is TRBJ2-7, the V gene TRBV18; TRBD2 matches 9 bases. In germline, CDR1 is KGHSH, CDR2 LQKENI. Trimming cost V 3 bases and J 2 bases; bases outside gene matches: 5. The CDR3 spans 15 residues. The CDR3 nucleotides are TGTGCCAGCTCACCTAGCGGGAGCATCCCCTACGAGCAGTACTTC. Encoded protein: CASSPSGSIPYEQYF.

The CDR3 reads CASSQGHKLNTGELFF. The CDR3, as DNA: TGCGCCAGCAGCCAGGGCCATAAGCTCAACACCGGGGAGCTGTTTTTT. The rearrangement uses TRBV4-3 and TRBJ2-2; D uncertain. Per the germline V gene, CDR1 is LGHNA and CDR2 is YSLEER. V dropped 3 bases and J dropped 2 bases, with 13 bases sitting between them. This CDR3 region has 16 residues.

The V call is TRBV7-3, the J call TRBJ2-6, with D hard to call. The CDR3 is 18 amino acids. V was clipped by 2 bases and J by 0 bases, with 14 bases between them. The germline V gene encodes CDR1 SGHTA and CDR2 FQGTGA. The CDR3 loop reads CASSLSSGTLSGANVLTF. The CDR3 DNA follows: TGTGCCAGCAGCTTATCCTCAGGCACACTCTCTGGGGCCAACGTCCTGACTTTC. Full variable domain (remainder filled in from reference TRBV7-3 and TRBJ2-6): GAGVSQTPSNKVTEKGKYVELRCDPISGHTALYWYRQSLGQGPEFLIYFQGTGAADDSGLPNDRFFAVRPEGSVSTLKIQRTERGDSAVYLCASSLSSGTLSGANVLTFGAGSRLTVL.

This chain uses TRBV18 with TRBJ1-6; perhaps TRBD1 as D (6 bases). This CDR3 is built from 14 residues. Trimming pared 2 bases from V and 8 bases from J, leaving 10 bases between. From germline, CDR1 is KGHSH and CDR2 LQKENI. CDR3 sequence: CASSPGQQHSPLHF. CDR3 coding DNA: TGTGCCAGCTCACCAGGACAGCAACATTCACCCCTCCACTTT. The variable domain in full, completed from reference TRBV18 and TRBJ1-6, reads NAGVMQNPRHLVRRRGQEARLRCSPMKGHSHVYWYRQLPEEGLKFMVYLQKENIIDESGMPKERFSAEFPKEGPSILRIQQVVRGDSAAYFCASSPGQQHSPLHFGNGTRLTVT.

The chain has TRBV18 and TRBJ2-7; a weak D match, TRBD1 (6 bases). The germline V gene encodes CDR1 KGHSH and CDR2 LQKENI. V was trimmed by 4 bases and J by 4 bases, leaving 20 bases between them. CDR3 length: 16 residues. CDR3 DNA: TGTGCCAGCTCACGAGGGCAGGGGTACGGGCTATACGAGCAGTACTTC. This encodes CASSRGQGYGLYEQYF. Variable domain in full (rest from reference TRBV18 and TRBJ2-7): NAGVMQNPRHLVRRRGQEARLRCSPMKGHSHVYWYRQLPEEGLKFMVYLQKENIIDESGMPKERFSAEFPKEGPSILRIQQVVRGDSAAYFCASSRGQGYGLYEQYFGPGTRLTVT.

The V call is TRBV24-1, the J call TRBJ2-2; 9 bases map to TRBD2. Trimming took 2 bases from V and 6 from J; bases not matched to a gene: 9. Germline V lookup: CDR1 KGHDR, CDR2 SFDVKD. CDR3 length equals 17 residues. CDR3 sequence reads: CATSDWEAGGRAGELFF. CDR3 nucleotide sequence: TGTGCCACCAGTGATTGGGAAGCGGGAGGACGGGCCGGGGAGCTGTTTTTT.

J is TRBJ2-7 and V is TRBV7-2; 12 bases line up with TRBD2. Germline V CDR1 and CDR2: SGHTA, FQGNSA. Unmatched junction bases numbered 1, after V lost 0 bases and J lost 1 base. The CDR3 runs 16 residues. CDR3 bases: TGTGCCAGCAGCTTAGCACTAGCGGGGGGATCCTACGAGCAGTACTTC. This translates into CASSLALAGGSYEQYF.

This chain connects TRBV2 to TRBJ1-1; D is undetermined. V was pared by 6 bases and J by 4 bases, with 15 bases between. CDR1 is SNHLY, CDR2 FYNNEI, per germline. CDR3 length equals 14 residues. The CDR3 is CASRARWTGTEAFF. The CDR3 DNA follows: TGTGCCAGCAGGGCTCGTTGGACTGGCACTGAAGCTTTCTTT.

The chain has TRBV5-6 and TRBJ2-1; 8 bases fit TRBD1. Germline CDR1 and CDR2: SGHDT and YYEEEE. With 2 bases clipped from V and 4 bases from J, the junction kept 5 bases outside the gene matches. This CDR3 is 15 amino acids long. The CDR3: CASSFAWDRYNEQFF. The CDR3 DNA reads TGTGCCAGCAGCTTCGCCTGGGACAGGTACAATGAGCAGTTCTTC.

The V gene is TRBV29-1, the J gene TRBJ1-4; 8 nucleotides match TRBD1. This CDR3 is built from 12 residues. Germline CDR1 is SQVTM and CDR2 is ANQGSEA. Trimming took 4 bases from V and 7 from J; bases not matched to a gene: 2. This CDR3 reads CSVAGGGEKLFF. CDR3 nucleotides: TGCAGCGTTGCAGGGGGCGGTGAAAAACTGTTTTTT.

The CDR3 here is CASSVEPTNTEAFF. The CDR3 nucleotides read TGTGCCAGCAGCGTAGAGCCCACCAACACTGAAGCTTTCTTT. The chain recombines TRBV9 with TRBJ1-1; no definite D call. From germline, CDR1 is SGDLS and CDR2 YYNGEE. CDR3 length: 14 amino acids. V lost 0 bases and J lost 2, with 8 bases in between. The full variable domain, in which reference TRBV9 and TRBJ1-1 provide the parts outside the CDR3, is DSGVTQTPKHLITATGQRVTLRCSPRSGDLSVYWYQQSLDQGLQFLIQYYNGEERAKGNILERFSAQQFPDLHSELNLSSLELGDSALYFCASSVEPTNTEAFFGQGTRLTVV.

V is TRBV16 and J is TRBJ1-1; TRBD1 agrees at 7 bases. The junction had 16 bases not matched to a gene; V was cut back by 5 bases and J by 4 bases. The CDR3 runs 17 residues. The V gene's germline CDR1 is KGHSY and CDR2 FQNENV. The CDR3 DNA reads TGTGCCAGCAGCTCCATGACAGGGTCAAGTTTAGGCACTGAAGCTTTCTTT. Protein product: CASSSMTGSSLGTEAFF.

The rearrangement uses TRBV4-3 and TRBJ2-5; TRBD2 matches 8 bases. There are 15 residues in the CDR3. V lost 0 bases, J lost 3 bases, and 3 bases stayed unmatched. Germline CDR1 LGHNA, CDR2 YSLEER. This CDR3 is CASSQEVLAEETQYF. For the CDR3, the DNA is TGCGCCAGCAGCCAAGAGGTACTAGCGGAAGAGACCCAGTACTTC.

The chain uses TRBV29-1 and TRBJ2-3, with 8 bases fitting TRBD2. Per germline, CDR1 SQVTM and CDR2 ANQGSEA. J gave up 1 base and V 8 bases, and 14 bases lay outside the gene matches. The CDR3 spans 16 residues. In nucleotides, the CDR3 is TGCAGCTCCGACGGGGGGGCTCGGACCCGCACAGATACGCAGTATTTT. Translation: CSSDGGARTRTDTQYF.

The chain joins TRBV19 to TRBJ1-5; 12 bases are shared with TRBD1. The germline V gene has CDR1 LNHDA and CDR2 SQIVND (reference sequence). V lost 6 bases and J lost 4; bases outside the gene matches: 13. The CDR3 extends over 18 amino acids. CDR3 coding DNA: TGTGCCAGTAGGAGGGGGACAGGGGGCTCGGTGATGAATCAGCCCCAGCATTTT. Encoded protein: CASRRGTGGSVMNQPQHF.

This chain joins TRBV7-2 and TRBJ1-1; D not resolved. The V and J ends lost 3 bases and 5 bases respectively, with 16 bases between them. CDR3 size: 15 residues. CDR1 is SGHTA and CDR2 is FQGNSA in the germline V gene. DNA for the CDR3: TGTGCCAGCAGCTTGGAGGGTGTTGTATTTACTGAAGCTTTCTTT. Its translation: CASSLEGVVFTEAFF.

CDR3 nucleotides: TGTGCCAGCAGCGGGGACTTCTACAATGAGCAGTTCTTC. Its protein product is CASSGDFYNEQFF. V is TRBV5-4 and J is TRBJ2-1, with D possibly matching TRBD2 (6 bases). The V end was cut by 4 bases, the J end by 3 bases, with 8 bases between. Germline V gene sequence: CDR1 SGHNT, CDR2 YYREEE (reference sequence). The CDR3 is made up of 13 amino acids.

In its sample, this clone was seen once. V and J are TRBV5-6 and TRBJ2-7, with 7 nucleotides matching TRBD2. V shed 2 bases, J shed 1 base, and the junction held 0 bases outside the gene matches. The CDR3 runs 13 residues. Per germline, CDR1 SGHDT and CDR2 YYEEEE. Written as DNA, the CDR3 is TGTGCCAGCAGCTTCGGGGGGTCCTACGAGCAGTACTTC. This gives the protein CASSFGGSYEQYF.

V gene TRBV5-1 combines with J gene TRBJ1-3; D not certain. This CDR3 region has 13 residues. Trimming left V 0 bases short and J 9 bases short, with 10 bases between. CDR1 is SGHRS, CDR2 YFSETQ, per germline. CDR3 bases: TGCGCCAGCAGCTTGGAAACAGTCAGCACCATATATTTT. Its translation: CASSLETVSTIYF.

V gene TRBV5-6 combines with J gene TRBJ2-5, with TRBD2 identical over 11 bases. Germline CDR1 and CDR2: SGHDT and YYEEEE. This CDR3 contains 16 residues. V was clipped by 3 bases and J by 3 bases; unmatched bases: 7. The CDR3 coding sequence is TGTGCCAGCAGCTCGCCTAGCGGGGGGCCAAAAGAGACCCAGTACTTC. Translation: CASSSPSGGPKETQYF.

This rearrangement joins TRBV5-4 to TRBJ2-3; D is undetermined. The germline CDR1 and CDR2 sequences are SGHNT and YYREEE (reference sequence). Trimming took 4 bases from V and 2 from J, leaving 11 bases between them. The CDR3 loop spans 14 amino acids. CDR3 residues: CASSPSASTDTQYF. The CDR3 bases are TGTGCCAGCAGCCCCAGCGCTTCCACAGATACGCAGTATTTT.

The V gene is TRBV2, the J gene TRBJ1-5; 7 positions match TRBD1. Trimming took 8 bases from V and 6 from J; bases not matched to a gene: 10. This CDR3 has 14 amino acids. Germline CDR1 SNHLY, CDR2 FYNNEI. CDR3 sequence: CASSPGRGAQPQHF. In nucleotides, the CDR3 is TGTGCCAGCTCTCCGGGCAGGGGGGCTCAGCCCCAGCATTTT.

This clone was detected a few times. The V and J genes are TRBV2 and TRBJ2-7; no clear D. CDR1 SNHLY and CDR2 FYNNEI come from the germline V gene. Trimming removed 1 base at V and 5 bases at J, with 15 bases between. This CDR3 has 15 amino acids. This CDR3 reads CASSEVVDSRHEQYF. DNA for the CDR3: TGTGCCAGCAGTGAAGTGGTGGATAGCCGACACGAGCAGTACTTC. The variable domain in full, completed from reference TRBV2 and TRBJ2-7, reads EPEVTQTPSHQVTQMGQEVILRCVPISNHLYFYWYRQILGQKVEFLVSFYNNEISEKSEIFDDQFSVERPDGSNFTLKIRSTKLEDSAMYFCASSEVVDSRHEQYFGPGTRLTVT.

The rearrangement links TRBV5-1 to TRBJ2-1, with TRBD2 matching over 10 bases. Germline values: CDR1 SGHRS, CDR2 YFSETQ. V trimming: 4 bases; J trimming: 5 bases; junction bases outside the gene matches: 12. The CDR3 length is 17 residues. CDR3 bases: TGCGCCAGCAGCCTGAGGGCGGGGACTAGCGTTCACAATGAGCAGTTCTTC. Amino acids: CASSLRAGTSVHNEQFF.

The chain couples TRBV28 to TRBJ2-7; D remains unclear. This CDR3 has 15 residues. Germline values: CDR1 MDHEN, CDR2 SYDVKM. Deletions cut 0 bases from V and 1 base from J, with 10 bases between. CDR3 in amino acids: CASSLWARSSYEQYF. CDR3 DNA sequence: TGTGCCAGCAGTTTATGGGCCAGGTCGTCCTACGAGCAGTACTTC. The entire variable domain, with the rest obtained from reference TRBV28 and TRBJ2-7, is as follows: DVKVTQSSRYLVKRTGEKVFLECVQDMDHENMFWYRQDPGLGLRLIYFSYDVKMKEKGDIPEGYSVSREKKERFSLILESASTNQTSMYLCASSLWARSSYEQYFGPGTRLTVT.